The entry that follows covers one TCR beta chain sequence. No antigen is known for it. The sample belongs to a study of cytomegalovirus exposure and HLA in healthy donors. Both 60 Vbeta primers and 13 Jbeta primers went into the PCR. The table came from immunoSEQ multiplex PCR; TCRdb's copy has only in-frame clones and leaves some out. The sample gives 43,000 or so clones, about 72% of which show up once; approximately 1.5% is in the top ten. Findings and limits, study-wide: Most of the CMV-associated TCR beta chains (in a later analysis) appeared to be HLA-restricted. The study labeled 164 TCR beta chains cytomegalovirus-associated. No immune exposure information besides CMV serostatus was available.

The TCR comes from a man in his thirties or forties in good health and CMV-seronegative. The sequencing sample was made of PBMCs.

CDR3 sequence: CASSLMGGLTGELFF. In DNA form, the CDR3 reads TGTGCCAGCAGTTTAATGGGGGGTCTGACCGGGGAGCTGTTTTTT. The V gene is TRBV27, the J gene TRBJ2-2; perhaps TRBD2 as D (6 bases). Trimming removed 2 bases from V and 5 bases from J, with 12 bases in between. This CDR3 has 15 amino acids. The V gene's germline CDR1 is MNHEY and CDR2 SMNVEV (reference sequence).